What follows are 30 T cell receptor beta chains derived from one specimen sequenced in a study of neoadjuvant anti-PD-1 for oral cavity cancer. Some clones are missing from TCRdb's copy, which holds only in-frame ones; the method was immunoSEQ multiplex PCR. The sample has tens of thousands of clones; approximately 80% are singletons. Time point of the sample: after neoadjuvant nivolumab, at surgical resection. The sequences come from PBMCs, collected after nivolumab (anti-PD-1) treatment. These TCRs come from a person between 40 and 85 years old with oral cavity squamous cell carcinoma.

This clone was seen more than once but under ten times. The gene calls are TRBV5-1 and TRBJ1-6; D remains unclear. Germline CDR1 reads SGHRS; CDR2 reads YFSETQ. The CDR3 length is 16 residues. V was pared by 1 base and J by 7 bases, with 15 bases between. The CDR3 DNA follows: TGCGCCAGCAGCTTGACAGCACAAGGGATCAATTCACCCCTCCACTTT. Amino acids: CASSLTAQGINSPLHF. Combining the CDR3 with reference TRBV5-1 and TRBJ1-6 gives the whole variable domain KAGVTQTPRYLIKTRGQQVTLSCSPISGHRSVSWYQQTPGQGLQFLFEYFSETQRNKGNFPGRFSGRQFSNSRSEMNVSTLELGDSALYLCASSLTAQGINSPLHFGNGTRLTVT.

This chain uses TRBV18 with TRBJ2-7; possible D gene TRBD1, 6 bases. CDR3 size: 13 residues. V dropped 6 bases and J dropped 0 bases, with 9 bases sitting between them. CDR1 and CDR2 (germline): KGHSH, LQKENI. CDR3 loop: CASSSDSSYEQYF. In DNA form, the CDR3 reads TGTGCCAGCTCTTCGGACAGCTCCTACGAGCAGTACTTC.

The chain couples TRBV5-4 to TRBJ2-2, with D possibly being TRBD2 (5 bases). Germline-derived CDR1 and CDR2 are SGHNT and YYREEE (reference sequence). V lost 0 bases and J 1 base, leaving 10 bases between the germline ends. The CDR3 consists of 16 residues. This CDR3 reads CASSLGRMGNTGELFF. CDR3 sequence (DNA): TGTGCCAGCAGCTTGGGGAGGATGGGGAACACCGGGGAGCTGTTTTTT.

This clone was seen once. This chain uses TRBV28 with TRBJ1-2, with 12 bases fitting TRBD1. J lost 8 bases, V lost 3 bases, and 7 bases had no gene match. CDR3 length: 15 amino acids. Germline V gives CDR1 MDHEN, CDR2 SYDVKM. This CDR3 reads CASSLGGQGAQGYTF. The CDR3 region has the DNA TGTGCCAGCAGTTTGGGGGGACAGGGGGCGCAAGGCTACACCTTC.

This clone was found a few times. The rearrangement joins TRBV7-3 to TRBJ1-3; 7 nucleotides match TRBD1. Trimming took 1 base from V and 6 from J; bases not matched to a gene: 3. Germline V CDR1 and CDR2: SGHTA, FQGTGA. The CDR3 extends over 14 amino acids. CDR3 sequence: CASSLNKGANTIYF. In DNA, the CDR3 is TGTGCCAGCAGCTTAAACAAGGGGGCAAACACCATATATTTT.

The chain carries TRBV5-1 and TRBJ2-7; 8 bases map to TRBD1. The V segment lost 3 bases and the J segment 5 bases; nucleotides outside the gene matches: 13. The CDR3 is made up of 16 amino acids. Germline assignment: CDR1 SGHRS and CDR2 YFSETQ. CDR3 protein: CASSSIQGAHRNEQYF. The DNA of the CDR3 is TGCGCCAGCAGCTCCATTCAGGGGGCCCATAGGAACGAGCAGTACTTC.

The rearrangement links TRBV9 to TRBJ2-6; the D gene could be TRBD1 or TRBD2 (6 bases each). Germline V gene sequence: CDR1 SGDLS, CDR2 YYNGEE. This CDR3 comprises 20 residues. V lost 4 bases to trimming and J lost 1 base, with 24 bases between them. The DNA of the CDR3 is TGTGCCAGCAGCCACCGAGGGGGGATTCATACCAATTCTGGGGCCAACGTCCTGACTTTC. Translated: CASSHRGGIHTNSGANVLTF.

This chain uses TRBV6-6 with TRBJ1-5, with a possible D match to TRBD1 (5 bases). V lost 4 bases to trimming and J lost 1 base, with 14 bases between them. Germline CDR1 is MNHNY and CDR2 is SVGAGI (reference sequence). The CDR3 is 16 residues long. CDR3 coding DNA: TGTGCCAGCAGTTCCGCGGGGGGGACGAGCAATCAGCCCCAGCATTTT. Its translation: CASSSAGGTSNQPQHF.

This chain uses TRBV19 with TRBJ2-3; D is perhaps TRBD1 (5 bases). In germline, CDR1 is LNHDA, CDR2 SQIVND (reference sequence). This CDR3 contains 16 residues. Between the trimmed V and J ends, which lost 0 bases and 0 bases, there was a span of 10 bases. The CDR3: CASSIDPSGSTDTQYF. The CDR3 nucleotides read TGTGCCAGTAGTATAGATCCCTCAGGGAGCACAGATACGCAGTATTTT.

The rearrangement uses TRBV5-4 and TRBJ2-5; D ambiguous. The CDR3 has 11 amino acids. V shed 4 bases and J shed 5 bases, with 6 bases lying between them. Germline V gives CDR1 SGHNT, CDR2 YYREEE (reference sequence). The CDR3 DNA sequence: TGTGCCAGCAGCCTCCGGGAGACCCAGTACTTC. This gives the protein CASSLRETQYF.

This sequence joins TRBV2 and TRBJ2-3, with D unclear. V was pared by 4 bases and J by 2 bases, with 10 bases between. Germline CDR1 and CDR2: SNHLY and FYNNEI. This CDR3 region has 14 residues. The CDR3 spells CASSGRSTTDTQYF. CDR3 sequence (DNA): TGTGCCAGCAGTGGCCGTTCCACCACAGATACGCAGTATTTT.

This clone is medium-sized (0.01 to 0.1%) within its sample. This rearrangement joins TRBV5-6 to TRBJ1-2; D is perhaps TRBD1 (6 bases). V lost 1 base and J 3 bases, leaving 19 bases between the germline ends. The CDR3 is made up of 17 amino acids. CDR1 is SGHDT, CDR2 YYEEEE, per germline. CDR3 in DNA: TGTGCCAGCAGCTTGTCAGGGCAGGGGTATTTCGACTATGGCTACACCTTC. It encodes CASSLSGQGYFDYGYTF.

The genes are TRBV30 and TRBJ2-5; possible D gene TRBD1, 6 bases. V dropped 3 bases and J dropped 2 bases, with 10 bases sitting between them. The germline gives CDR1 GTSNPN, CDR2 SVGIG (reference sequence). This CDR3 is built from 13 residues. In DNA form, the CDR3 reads TGTGCCTGGAGCCGGGACAATCAAGAGACCCAGTACTTC. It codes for CAWSRDNQETQYF.

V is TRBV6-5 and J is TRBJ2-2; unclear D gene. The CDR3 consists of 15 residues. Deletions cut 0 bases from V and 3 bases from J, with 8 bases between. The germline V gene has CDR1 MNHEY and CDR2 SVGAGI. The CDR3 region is CASSYSIWDTGELFF. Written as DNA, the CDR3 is TGTGCCAGCAGTTACTCTATATGGGACACCGGGGAGCTGTTTTTT.

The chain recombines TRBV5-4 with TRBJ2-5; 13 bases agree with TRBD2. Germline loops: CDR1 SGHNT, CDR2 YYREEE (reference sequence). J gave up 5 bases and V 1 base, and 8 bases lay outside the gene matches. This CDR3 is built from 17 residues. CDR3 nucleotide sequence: TGTGCCAGCAGCTTGCGTACAGGGACTAGCGGGACGGAGACCCAGTACTTC. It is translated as CASSLRTGTSGTETQYF. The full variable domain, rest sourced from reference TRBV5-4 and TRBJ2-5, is ETGVTQSPTHLIKTRGQQVTLRCSSQSGHNTVSWYQQALGQGPQFIFQYYREEENGRGNFPPRFSGLQFPNYSSELNVNALELDDSALYLCASSLRTGTSGTETQYFGPGTRLLVL.

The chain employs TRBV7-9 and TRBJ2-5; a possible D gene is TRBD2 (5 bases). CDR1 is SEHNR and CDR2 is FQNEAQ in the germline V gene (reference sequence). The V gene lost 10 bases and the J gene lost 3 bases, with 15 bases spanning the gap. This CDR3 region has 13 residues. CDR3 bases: TGTGCCACCTTAGAGAGCGGAAAAGAGACCCAGTACTTC. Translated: CATLESGKETQYF.

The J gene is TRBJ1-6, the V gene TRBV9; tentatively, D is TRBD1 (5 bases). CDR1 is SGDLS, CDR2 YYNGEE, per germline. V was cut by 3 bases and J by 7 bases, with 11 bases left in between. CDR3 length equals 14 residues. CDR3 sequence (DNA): TGTGCCAGCAGCGCGGGACTCTCAAATTCACCCCTCCACTTT. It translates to CASSAGLSNSPLHF.

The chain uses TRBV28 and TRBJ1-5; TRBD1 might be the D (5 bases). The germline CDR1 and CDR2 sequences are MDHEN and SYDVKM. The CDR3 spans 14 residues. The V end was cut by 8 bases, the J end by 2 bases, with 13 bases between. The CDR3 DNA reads TGTGCCAGCCTTATGGCGGGGGGCAATCAGCCCCAGCATTTT. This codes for CASLMAGGNQPQHF.

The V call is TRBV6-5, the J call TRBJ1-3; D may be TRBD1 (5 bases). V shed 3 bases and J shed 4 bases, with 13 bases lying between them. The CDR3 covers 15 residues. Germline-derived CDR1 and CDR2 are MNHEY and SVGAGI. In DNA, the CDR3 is TGTGCCAGCAGTTATACAGGTCCGGAGGGAAACACCATATATTTT. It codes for CASSYTGPEGNTIYF.

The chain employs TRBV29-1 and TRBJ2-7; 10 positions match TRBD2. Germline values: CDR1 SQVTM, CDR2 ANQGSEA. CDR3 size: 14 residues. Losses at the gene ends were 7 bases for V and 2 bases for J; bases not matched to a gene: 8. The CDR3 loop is CSALKGTSAYEQYF. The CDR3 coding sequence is TGCAGCGCCCTGAAGGGGACTAGCGCCTACGAGCAGTACTTC.

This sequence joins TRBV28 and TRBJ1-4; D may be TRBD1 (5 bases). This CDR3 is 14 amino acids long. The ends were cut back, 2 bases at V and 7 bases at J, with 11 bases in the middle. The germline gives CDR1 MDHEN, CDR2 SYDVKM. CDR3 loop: CASSLGGSSEKLFF. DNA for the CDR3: TGTGCCAGCAGTTTAGGGGGGTCGAGTGAAAAACTGTTTTTT.

The CDR3: CASSESRLSQMNTEAFF. DNA for the CDR3: TGCGCCAGCAGTGAGTCTAGATTAAGTCAGATGAACACTGAAGCTTTCTTT. V and J are TRBV10-2 and TRBJ1-1; the D is unclear. This CDR3 has 17 residues. Germline V gene lookup returns CDR1 WSHSY and CDR2 SAAADI. With 0 bases removed from V and 0 bases from J, the gap between germline ends came to 14 bases.

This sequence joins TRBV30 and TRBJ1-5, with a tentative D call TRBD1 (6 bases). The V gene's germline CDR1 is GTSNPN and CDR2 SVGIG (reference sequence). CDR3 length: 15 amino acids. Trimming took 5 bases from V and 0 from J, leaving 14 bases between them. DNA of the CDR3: TGTGCCTGGGGGTCGACAGGTCTTAGCAATCAGCCCCAGCATTTT. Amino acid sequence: CAWGSTGLSNQPQHF.

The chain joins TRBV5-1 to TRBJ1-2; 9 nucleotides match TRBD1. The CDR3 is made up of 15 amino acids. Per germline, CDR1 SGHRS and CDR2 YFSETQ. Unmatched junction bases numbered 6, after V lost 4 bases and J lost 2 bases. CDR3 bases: TGCGCCAGCAGCCCAGGACAGGGGACCAACTATGGCTACACCTTC. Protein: CASSPGQGTNYGYTF.

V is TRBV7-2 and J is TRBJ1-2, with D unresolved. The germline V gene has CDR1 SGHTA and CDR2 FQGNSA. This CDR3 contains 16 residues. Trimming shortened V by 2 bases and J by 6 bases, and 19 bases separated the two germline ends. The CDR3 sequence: CASSLLSGTRNHGYTF. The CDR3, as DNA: TGTGCCAGCAGCTTATTATCAGGCACGAGAAACCATGGCTACACCTTC.

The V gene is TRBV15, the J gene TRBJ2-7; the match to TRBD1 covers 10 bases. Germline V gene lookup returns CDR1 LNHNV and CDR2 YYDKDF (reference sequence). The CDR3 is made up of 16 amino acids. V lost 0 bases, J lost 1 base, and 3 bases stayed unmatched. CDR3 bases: TGTGCCACCAGCAGAGATTTGGGACAGGGGTCCTACGAGCAGTACTTC. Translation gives CATSRDLGQGSYEQYF.

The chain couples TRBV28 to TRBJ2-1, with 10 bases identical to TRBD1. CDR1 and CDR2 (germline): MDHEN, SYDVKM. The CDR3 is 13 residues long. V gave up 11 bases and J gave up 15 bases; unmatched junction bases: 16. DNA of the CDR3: TGTGCCTCGCGACTCCCCGGGACAGGGGAGGGGTTCTTC. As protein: CASRLPGTGEGFF.

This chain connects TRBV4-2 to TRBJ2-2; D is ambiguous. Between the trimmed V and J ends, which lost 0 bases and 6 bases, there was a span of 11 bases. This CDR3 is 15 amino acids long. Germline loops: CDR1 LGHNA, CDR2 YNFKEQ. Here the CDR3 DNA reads TGTGCCAGCAGCCAAGATCAAACCTGGTCCGGGGAGCTGTTTTTT. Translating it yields CASSQDQTWSGELFF.

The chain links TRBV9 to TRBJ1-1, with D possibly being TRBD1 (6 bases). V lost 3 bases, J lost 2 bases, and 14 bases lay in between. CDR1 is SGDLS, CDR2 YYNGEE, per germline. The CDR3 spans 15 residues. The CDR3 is CASSGTAILNTEAFF. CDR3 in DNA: TGTGCCAGCAGCGGGACAGCGATTTTAAACACTGAAGCTTTCTTT. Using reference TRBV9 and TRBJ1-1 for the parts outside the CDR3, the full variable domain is DSGVTQTPKHLITATGQRVTLRCSPRSGDLSVYWYQQSLDQGLQFLIQYYNGEERAKGNILERFSAQQFPDLHSELNLSSLELGDSALYFCASSGTAILNTEAFFGQGTRLTVV.

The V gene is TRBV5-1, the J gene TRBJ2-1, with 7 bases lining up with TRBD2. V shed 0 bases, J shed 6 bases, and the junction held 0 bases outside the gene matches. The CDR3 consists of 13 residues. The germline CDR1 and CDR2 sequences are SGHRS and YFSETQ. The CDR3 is CASSLGLANEQFF. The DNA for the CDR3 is TGCGCCAGCAGCTTGGGACTAGCCAATGAGCAGTTCTTC.